This T cell receptor beta chain came from a study of response to subunit inactivated influenza vaccine. Deletions cut 4 bases from V and 3 bases from J, with 17 bases between. CDR1 is SGHRS, CDR2 YFSETQ, per germline. The CDR3 covers 15 residues. General study points: Each seasonal flu vaccination may recruit only limited new T cells, authors suggested.

In TCRdb, the RT-PCR reads were re-called with MiXCR into one record per CDR3 protein. The sample holds about 480,000 distinct CDR3 sequences, 25% seen once. Notes on this clonotype: Its specificity is unknown.

The chain is built from TRBV5-1 and TRBJ2-7; D uncertain. The starting material was CD4+ T cells sorted from PBMCs, obtained less than 6 days after vaccination. This TCR derives from a man over 45 who received an inactivated influenza vaccine. CDR3: CASSLVVGVSYEQYF. The CDR3 DNA reads as TGCGCCAGCAGCCTGGTTGTAGGCGTCAGCTACGAGCAGTACTTC.